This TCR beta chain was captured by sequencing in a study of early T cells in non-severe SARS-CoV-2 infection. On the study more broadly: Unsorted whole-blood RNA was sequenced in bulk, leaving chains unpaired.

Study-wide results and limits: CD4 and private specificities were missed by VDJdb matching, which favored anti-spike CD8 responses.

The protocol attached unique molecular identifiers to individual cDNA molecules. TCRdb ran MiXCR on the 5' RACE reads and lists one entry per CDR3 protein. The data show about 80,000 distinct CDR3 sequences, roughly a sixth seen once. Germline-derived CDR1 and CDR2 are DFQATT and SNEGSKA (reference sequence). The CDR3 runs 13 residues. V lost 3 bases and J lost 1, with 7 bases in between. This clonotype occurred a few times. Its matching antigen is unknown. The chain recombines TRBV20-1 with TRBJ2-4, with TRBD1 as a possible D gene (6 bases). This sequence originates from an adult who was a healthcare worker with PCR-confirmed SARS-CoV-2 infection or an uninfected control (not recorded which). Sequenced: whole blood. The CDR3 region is CSASQGAKNIQYF. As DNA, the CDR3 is TGCAGTGCTAGCCAGGGGGCCAAAAACATTCAGTACTTC.